A selection of T cell receptor beta chains follows, all from one sample in a study of blood T cell repertoires in COVID-19. Libraries were prepared by immunoSEQ multiplex PCR; TCRdb keeps only in-frame clonotypes and omits some of them. Of about 190,000 clones in the sample, less than 85% were seen once. Sequenced material: peripheral blood. These receptors originate from a woman between 45 and 60 years old with acute or convalescent COVID-19. CDR3s include the opening cysteine and the closing phenylalanine or tryptophan. The D gene is left open where the match is weak. Not every row has a clone size; where given, it reads once, few, many or a size class.

size	V	J	D	DNA	CDR3
NA	TRBV9	TRBJ1-1	NA	TGTGCCAGCAGCGTAGGCGGCCTGACTGAAGCTTTCTTT	CASSVGGLTEAFF
once	TRBV18	TRBJ2-2	TRBD2	TGTGCCAGCTCACCCCAAGGGACTAGTGACACCGGGGAGCTGTTTTTT	CASSPQGTSDTGELFF
few	TRBV3-1/TRBV3-2	TRBJ2-1	NA	TGTGCCAGCAGCCCGCAGGACAATGAGCAGTTCTTC	CASSPQDNEQFF
NA	TRBV5-1	TRBJ2-7	NA	TGCGCCAGCAGCTTAAGCCCCACTCAAGAGCAGTACTTC	CASSLSPTQEQYF
once	TRBV7-2	TRBJ2-7	NA	TGTGCCAGCAGCTTAGGGACTTCGAGCTCCTACGAGCAGTACTTC	CASSLGTSSSYEQYF
NA	TRBV7-2	TRBJ1-1	NA	TGTGCCAGCAGCTCCTACTACCCGACTGAAGCTTTCTTT	CASSSYYPTEAFF
NA	TRBV6-2/TRBV6-3	TRBJ2-7	NA	TGTGCCAGCACCCCCGGGGGAAGTGCCTACGAGCAGTACTTC	CASTPGGSAYEQYF
once	TRBV19	TRBJ1-2	NA	TGTGCCAGTAGTAGGAGCTATGGCTACACCTTC	CASSRSYGYTF
NA	TRBV28	TRBJ2-2	TRBD2	TGTGCCAGCAAAAGCGGGAGCTCCGGGGAGCTGTTTTTT	CASKSGSSGELFF
NA	TRBV18	TRBJ1-2	NA	TGTGCCAGCTCACCCGGGGGAGCTAACTATGGCTACACCTTC	CASSPGGANYGYTF
NA	TRBV27	TRBJ1-2	NA	TGTGCCAGCAGTCGCACCGTCACCGGGGGGCCTCGCTCTGGCTACACCTTC	CASSRTVTGGPRSGYTF
NA	TRBV28	TRBJ1-2	NA	TGTGCCATCAAAATTTCGGGGGTGCGGCGGAACTATGGCTACACCTTC	CAIKISGVRRNYGYTF
NA	TRBV9	TRBJ2-1	TRBD2	TGTGCCAGCAGCGATCGGAGCGGGAGGCCCTCCTACAATGAGCAGTTCTTC	CASSDRSGRPSYNEQFF
few	TRBV12-3/TRBV12-4	TRBJ1-1	NA	TGTGCCAGCAGCCCGGTGGCTGAAGCTTTCTTT	CASSPVAEAFF
NA	TRBV28	TRBJ2-6	NA	TGTGCCAGCAGAAACCCAGGAGGGGATGGGGCCAACGTCCTGACTTTC	CASRNPGGDGANVLTF
NA	TRBV18	TRBJ1-1	NA	TGTGCCAGCTCACCTCCGGGGGGGGCCACTGAAGCTTTCTTT	CASSPPGGATEAFF
NA	TRBV18	TRBJ2-7	NA	TGTGCCAGCTCACCCTTACAGGCCCACGAGCAGTACTTC	CASSPLQAHEQYF
NA	TRBV5-4	TRBJ1-3	TRBD1	TGTGCCAGCAGCTCCGGGACAGGATTTGGAAACACCATATATTTT	CASSSGTGFGNTIYF
NA	TRBV9	TRBJ1-2	NA	TGTGCCAGCAGCCCCCGGGAGGACTATGGCTACACCTTC	CASSPREDYGYTF
few	TRBV30	TRBJ2-1	TRBD2	TGTGCCTGGAGTCGCGGGGGATCCTACAATGAGCAGTTCTTC	CAWSRGGSYNEQFF
NA	TRBV29-1	TRBJ2-1	NA	TGCAGCGTTGAGAATTCCGGACAGATCAAAACACGCTCCTACAATGAGCAGTTCTTC	CSVENSGQIKTRSYNEQFF
NA	TRBV3-1/TRBV3-2	TRBJ1-5	TRBD1	TGTGCCAGCAGCCAAGATCATCCGGACAGGGGGATGTTGCCCCAGCATTTT	CASSQDHPDRGMLPQHF
NA	TRBV18	TRBJ1-4	TRBD1	TGTGCCAGCTCATACATGGGACAGAAAAATGAAAAACTGTTTTTT	CASSYMGQKNEKLFF
NA	TRBV6-2/TRBV6-3	TRBJ2-1	TRBD2	TGTGCCAGCAGTTTGACTACCGGGACTAGCTGGGTTGAGCAGTTCTTC	CASSLTTGTSWVEQFF
NA	TRBV7-2	TRBJ1-6	NA	TGTGCCAGCAGCTTAGGTGGGGGGATAAGGTCACCCCTCCACTTT	CASSLGGGIRSPLHF
NA	TRBV5-1	TRBJ2-7	NA	TGCGCCAGCAGCTTGGGGCGGGTATCCTACGAGCAGTACTTC	CASSLGRVSYEQYF
NA	TRBV7-2	TRBJ1-6	NA	TGTGCCAGCAGCTTATCCAGGGCAAACAATTCACCCCTCCACTTT	CASSLSRANNSPLHF
NA	TRBV18	TRBJ1-2	TRBD1	TGTGCCAGCTCACCACTCGCGGGACAGAATAACTATGGCTACACCTTC	CASSPLAGQNNYGYTF
NA	TRBV5-5	TRBJ2-1	TRBD2	TGTGCCAGCAGCTTAATACGCGGGGGGGCGAATGAGCAGTTCTTC	CASSLIRGGANEQFF
NA	TRBV11-2	TRBJ1-1	TRBD1	TGTGCCAGCAGCCTAGACAGGGGGACTGAAGCTTTCTTT	CASSLDRGTEAFF
once	TRBV11-2	TRBJ2-5	NA	TGTGCCAGCAGCCCCTTCGGGGAGACCCAGTACTTC	CASSPFGETQYF
many	TRBV5-1	TRBJ2-3	NA	TGCGCCTCAGGAGGGGAGGGGGGGCCCGGAGATACGCAGTATTTT	CASGGEGGPGDTQYF
NA	TRBV7-6	TRBJ2-7	NA	TGTGCCAGCAGCCTTAGCAGGGGATACTACGAGCAGTACTTC	CASSLSRGYYEQYF
NA	TRBV5-8	TRBJ2-7	TRBD1	TGTGCCAGCAGCCTACTACGGGGACAGGGAAACGGGATTTTTAGCTACGAGCAGTACTTC	CASSLLRGQGNGIFSYEQYF
NA	TRBV15	TRBJ2-6	NA	TGTGCCACCAGGATCACGGGTTCTGGGGCCAACGTCCTGACTTTC	CATRITGSGANVLTF
medium-sized	TRBV6-1	TRBJ1-5	NA	TGTGCCAGCAGTGACCGGACACCATATAGCAATCAGCCCCAGCATTTT	CASSDRTPYSNQPQHF
NA	TRBV5-6	TRBJ1-5	TRBD1	TGTGCCAGCAGCTTCTTTGGGACAGGGGGCTTCAATCAGCCCCAGCATTTT	CASSFFGTGGFNQPQHF
NA	TRBV10-2	TRBJ2-6	NA	TGCGCCAGCAGTGGGTCAGGGGTCATGAAAGGGGCCAACGTCCTGACTTTC	CASSGSGVMKGANVLTF
NA	TRBV6-6	TRBJ1-5	NA	TGTGCCAGCAGTTCTGGAGGGAATCAGCCCCAGCATTTT	CASSSGGNQPQHF